The text below deals with one TCR beta chain. The sample originates from a study of blood T cell repertoires in COVID-19. Turning to the study itself: The study drew acute and convalescent COVID-19 samples from the United States, Italy and Spain.

J gave up 0 bases and V 4 bases, and 9 bases lay outside the gene matches. CDR3 length equals 17 residues. Germline V gene lookup returns CDR1 SGHRS and CDR2 YFSETQ. In the original analysis: Nucleated cell counts were estimated from reference gene primer amplification. Method: immunoSEQ multiplex PCR; TCRdb's copy keeps in-frame clones and lacks some. V, J and clone size reflect that table, while D and trimming were determined from the DNA. This sample has 300,000 to 350,000 clones, with nearly 90% found just once. The sequenced material came from peripheral blood. V and J are TRBV5-1 and TRBJ2-2; 7 bases are a match to TRBD2. The receptor comes from a woman aged 40 to 50 with COVID-19, enrolled during active disease. CDR3 in DNA: TGCGCCAGCAGCCCCTCGGGACTATCCGCGAACACCGGGGAGCTGTTTTTT. Protein product: CASSPSGLSANTGELFF.